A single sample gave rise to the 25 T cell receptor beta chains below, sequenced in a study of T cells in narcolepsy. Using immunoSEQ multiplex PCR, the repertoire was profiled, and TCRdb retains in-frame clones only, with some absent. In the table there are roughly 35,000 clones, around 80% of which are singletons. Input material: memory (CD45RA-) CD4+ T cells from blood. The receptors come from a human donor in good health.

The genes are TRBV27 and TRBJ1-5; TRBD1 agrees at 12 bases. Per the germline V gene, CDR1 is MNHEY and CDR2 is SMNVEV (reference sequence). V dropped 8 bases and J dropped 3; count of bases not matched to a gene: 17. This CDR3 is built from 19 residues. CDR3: CASPLQGQGAVTHNQPQHF. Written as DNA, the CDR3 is TGTGCCAGCCCCTTACAGGGACAGGGGGCGGTTACCCACAATCAGCCCCAGCATTTT.

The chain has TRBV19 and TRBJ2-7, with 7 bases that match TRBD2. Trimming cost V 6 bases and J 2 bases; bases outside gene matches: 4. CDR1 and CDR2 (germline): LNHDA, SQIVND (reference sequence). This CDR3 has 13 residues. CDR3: CASSRGGTYEQYF. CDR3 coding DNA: TGTGCCAGTAGCCGGGGAGGGACCTACGAGCAGTACTTC.

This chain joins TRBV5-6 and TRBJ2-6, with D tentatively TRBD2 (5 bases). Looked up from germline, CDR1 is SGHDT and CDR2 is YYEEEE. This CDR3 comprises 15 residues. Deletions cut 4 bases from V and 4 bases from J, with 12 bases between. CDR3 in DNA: TGTGCCAGCAGCCCCATGAGGGCCGGGGCCAACGTCCTGACTTTC. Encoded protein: CASSPMRAGANVLTF.

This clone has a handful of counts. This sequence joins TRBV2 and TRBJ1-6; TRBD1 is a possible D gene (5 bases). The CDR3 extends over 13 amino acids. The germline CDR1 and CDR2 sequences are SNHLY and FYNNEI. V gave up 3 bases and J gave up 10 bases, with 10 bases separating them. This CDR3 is CASSDRVGSPLHF. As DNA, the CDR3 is TGTGCCAGCAGTGACAGGGTGGGATCACCCCTCCACTTT.

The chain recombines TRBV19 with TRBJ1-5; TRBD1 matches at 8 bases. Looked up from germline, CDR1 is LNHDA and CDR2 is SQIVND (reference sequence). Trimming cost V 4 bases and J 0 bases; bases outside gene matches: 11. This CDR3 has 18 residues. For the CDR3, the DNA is TGTGCCAGTAGTAGGGGCGGGACAGGACTTTATAGCAATCAGCCCCAGCATTTT. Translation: CASSRGGTGLYSNQPQHF.

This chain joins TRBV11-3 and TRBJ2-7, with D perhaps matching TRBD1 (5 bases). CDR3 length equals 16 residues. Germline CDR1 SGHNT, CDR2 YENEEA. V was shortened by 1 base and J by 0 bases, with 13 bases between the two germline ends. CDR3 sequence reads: CASSLAPSDSSYEQYF. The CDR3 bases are TGTGCCAGCAGCTTAGCGCCAAGCGACAGCTCCTACGAGCAGTACTTC.

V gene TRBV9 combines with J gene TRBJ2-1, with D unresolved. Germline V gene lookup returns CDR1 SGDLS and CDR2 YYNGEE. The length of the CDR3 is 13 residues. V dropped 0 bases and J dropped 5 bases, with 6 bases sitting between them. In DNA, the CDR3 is TGTGCCAGCAGCGTAGACCTAAACAATGAGCAGTTCTTC. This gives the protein CASSVDLNNEQFF.

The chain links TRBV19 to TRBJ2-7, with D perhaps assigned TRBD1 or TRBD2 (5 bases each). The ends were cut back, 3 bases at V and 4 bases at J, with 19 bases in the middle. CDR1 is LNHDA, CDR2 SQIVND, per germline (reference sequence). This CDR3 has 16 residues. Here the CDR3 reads CASSIGGTYPPYEQYF. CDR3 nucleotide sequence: TGTGCCAGTAGTATTGGGGGAACCTACCCTCCGTACGAGCAGTACTTC.

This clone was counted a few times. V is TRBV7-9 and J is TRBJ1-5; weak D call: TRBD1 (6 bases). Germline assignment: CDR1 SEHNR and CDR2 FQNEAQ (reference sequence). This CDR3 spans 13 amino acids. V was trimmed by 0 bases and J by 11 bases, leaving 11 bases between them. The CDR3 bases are TGTGCCAGCAGCTTAGCGCCGGCAGGGGCCCAGCATTTT. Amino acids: CASSLAPAGAQHF.

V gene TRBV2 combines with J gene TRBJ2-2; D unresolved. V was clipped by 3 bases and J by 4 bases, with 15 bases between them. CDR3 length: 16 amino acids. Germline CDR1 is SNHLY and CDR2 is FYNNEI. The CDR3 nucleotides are TGTGCCAGCAGTGAGGCGGTAGTAGGTGGCACCGGGGAGCTGTTTTTT. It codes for CASSEAVVGGTGELFF.

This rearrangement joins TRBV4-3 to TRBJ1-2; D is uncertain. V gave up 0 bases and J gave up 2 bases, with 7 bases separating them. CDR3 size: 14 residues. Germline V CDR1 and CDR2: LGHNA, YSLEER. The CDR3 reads CASSQDFSNYGYTF. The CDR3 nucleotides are TGCGCCAGCAGCCAAGATTTTTCGAACTATGGCTACACCTTC.

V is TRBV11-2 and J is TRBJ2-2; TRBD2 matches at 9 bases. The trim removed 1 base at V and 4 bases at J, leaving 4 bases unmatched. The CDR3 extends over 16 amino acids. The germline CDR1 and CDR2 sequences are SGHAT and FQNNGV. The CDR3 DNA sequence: TGTGCCAGCAGCTTAGGTGGCGGGGGGGCCACCGGGGAGCTGTTTTTT. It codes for CASSLGGGGATGELFF.

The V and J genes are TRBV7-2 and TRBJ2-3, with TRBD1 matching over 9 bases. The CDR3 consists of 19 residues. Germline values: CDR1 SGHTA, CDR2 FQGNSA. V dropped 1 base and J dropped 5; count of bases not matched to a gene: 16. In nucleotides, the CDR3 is TGTGCCAGCAGCTTAGAACAGGGGGCTCGGTCCGGACGGAGAGATACGCAGTATTTT. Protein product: CASSLEQGARSGRRDTQYF.

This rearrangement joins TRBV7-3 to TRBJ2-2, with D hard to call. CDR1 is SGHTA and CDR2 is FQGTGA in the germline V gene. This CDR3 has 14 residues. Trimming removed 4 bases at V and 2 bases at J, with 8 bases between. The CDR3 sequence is CASSSWLNTGELFF. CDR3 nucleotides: TGTGCCAGCAGCTCCTGGTTAAACACCGGGGAGCTGTTTTTT.

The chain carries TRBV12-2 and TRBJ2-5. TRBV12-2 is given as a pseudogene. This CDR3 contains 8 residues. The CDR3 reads CARWVQYF. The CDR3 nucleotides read TGTGCAAGGTGGGTCCAGTACTTC.

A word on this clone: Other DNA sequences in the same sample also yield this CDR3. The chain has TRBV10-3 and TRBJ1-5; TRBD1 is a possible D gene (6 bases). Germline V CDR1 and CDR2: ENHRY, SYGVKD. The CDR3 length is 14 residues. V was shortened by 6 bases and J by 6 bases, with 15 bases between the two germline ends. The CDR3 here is CAISDRGASQPQHF. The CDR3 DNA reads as TGTGCCATCAGCGATAGGGGGGCGAGTCAGCCCCAGCATTTT.

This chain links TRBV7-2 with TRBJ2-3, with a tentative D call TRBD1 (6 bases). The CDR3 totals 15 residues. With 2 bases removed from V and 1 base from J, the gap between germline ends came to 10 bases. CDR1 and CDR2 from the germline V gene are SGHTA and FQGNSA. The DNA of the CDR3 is TGTGCCAGCAGCTTAATGGGGGCGGGCACAGATACGCAGTATTTT. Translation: CASSLMGAGTDTQYF.

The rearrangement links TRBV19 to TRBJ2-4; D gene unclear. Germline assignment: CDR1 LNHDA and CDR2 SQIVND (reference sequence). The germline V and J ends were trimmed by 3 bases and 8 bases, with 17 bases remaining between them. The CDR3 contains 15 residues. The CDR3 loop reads CASSISVISGDIQYF. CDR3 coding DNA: TGTGCCAGTAGTATCAGTGTGATCTCTGGGGACATTCAGTACTTC. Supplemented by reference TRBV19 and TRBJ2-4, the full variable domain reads DGGITQSPKYLFRKEGQNVTLSCEQNLNHDAMYWYRQDPGQGLRLIYYSQIVNDFQKGDIAEGYSVSREKKESFPLTVTSAQKNPTAFYLCASSISVISGDIQYFGAGTRLSVL.

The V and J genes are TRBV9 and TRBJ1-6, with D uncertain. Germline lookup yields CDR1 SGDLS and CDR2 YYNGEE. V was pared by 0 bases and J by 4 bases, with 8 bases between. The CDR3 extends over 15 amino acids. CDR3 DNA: TGTGCCAGCAGCGTAGGACACAATTATAATTCACCCCTCCACTTT. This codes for CASSVGHNYNSPLHF.

For the CDR3, the DNA is TGTGCCAGCAGCTCGACAGGGGGCGAAACCGGGGAGCTGTTTTTT. This encodes CASSSTGGETGELFF. The chain employs TRBV5-4 and TRBJ2-2, with 10 bases matching TRBD1. The CDR3 extends over 15 amino acids. Germline-derived CDR1 and CDR2 are SGHNT and YYREEE (reference sequence). The J segment lost 5 bases and the V segment lost 3 bases, leaving 4 bases of the junction unmatched. Together with reference TRBV5-4 and TRBJ2-2, the CDR3 gives the full variable domain: ETGVTQSPTHLIKTRGQQVTLRCSSQSGHNTVSWYQQALGQGPQFIFQYYREEENGRGNFPPRFSGLQFPNYSSELNVNALELDDSALYLCASSSTGGETGELFFGEGSRLTVL.

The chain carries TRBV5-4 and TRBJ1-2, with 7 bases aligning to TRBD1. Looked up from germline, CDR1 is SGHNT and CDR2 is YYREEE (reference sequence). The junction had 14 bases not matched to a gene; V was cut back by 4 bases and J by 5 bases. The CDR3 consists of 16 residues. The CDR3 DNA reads TGTGCCAGCAGCCAAGGAGGGACAGCAGGTCAATATGGCTACACCTTC. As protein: CASSQGGTAGQYGYTF.

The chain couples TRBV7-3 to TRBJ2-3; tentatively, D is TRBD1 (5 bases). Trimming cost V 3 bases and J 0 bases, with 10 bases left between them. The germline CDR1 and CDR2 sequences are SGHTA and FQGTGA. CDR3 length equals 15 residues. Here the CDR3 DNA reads TGTGCCAGCAGCTTCAGGGATGGGAGCACAGATACGCAGTATTTT. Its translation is CASSFRDGSTDTQYF. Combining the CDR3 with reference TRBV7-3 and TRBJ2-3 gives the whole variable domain GAGVSQTPSNKVTEKGKYVELRCDPISGHTALYWYRQSLGQGPEFLIYFQGTGAADDSGLPNDRFFAVRPEGSVSTLKIQRTERGDSAVYLCASSFRDGSTDTQYFGPGTRLTVL.

CDR3 DNA: TGTGCCAGCTCACGAGGACAGGGCACAGATACGCAGTATTTT. The encoded protein is CASSRGQGTDTQYF. This sequence joins TRBV18 and TRBJ2-3; 7 bases are a match to TRBD1. The germline gives CDR1 KGHSH, CDR2 LQKENI. CDR3 length equals 14 residues. Losses at the gene ends were 4 bases for V and 1 base for J; bases not matched to a gene: 2.

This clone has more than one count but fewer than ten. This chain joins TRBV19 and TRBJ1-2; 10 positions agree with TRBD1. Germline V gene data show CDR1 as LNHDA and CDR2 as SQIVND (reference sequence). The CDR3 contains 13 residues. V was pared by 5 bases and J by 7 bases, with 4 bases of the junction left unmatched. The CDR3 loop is CASSRGQGGGYTF. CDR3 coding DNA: TGTGCCAGTAGTCGTGGACAGGGGGGTGGCTACACCTTC.

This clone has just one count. The CDR3 nucleotides are TGTGCCAGCAGCTTAAGCGGACGGTCCTCGGGGGAGCAGTACTTC. It codes for CASSLSGRSSGEQYF. The chain recombines TRBV7-2 with TRBJ2-7; possibly TRBD2 for D (5 bases). V lost 2 bases and J 7 bases, leaving 18 bases between the germline ends. The CDR3 consists of 15 residues. CDR1 and CDR2 (germline): SGHTA, FQGNSA.